This T cell receptor (beta chain) was captured by sequencing in a study of blood T cells in healthy people across ages. Every donor provided roughly 10 milliliters of peripheral blood. Sample-barcoded 5' priming and a J-beta primer mix drove a second PCR of about 6 to 12 cycles. TCRdb ran MiXCR on the 5' RACE reads and lists one entry per CDR3 protein. The sample holds hundreds of thousands of distinct CDR3 sequences, 56% seen once. The length of the CDR3 is 15 residues. V gave up 5 bases and J gave up 1 base; unmatched junction bases: 6. The germline gives CDR1 SGHTA, CDR2 FQGTGA. The clonotype comes from a man in his forties in good health. The rearrangement links TRBV7-3 to TRBJ1-1; 8 positions match TRBD1. Specimen: blood. CDR3 sequence (DNA): TGTGCCAGCAGCGCCCAGGGGGCAAGGAACACTGAAGCTTTCTTT. Residues: CASSAQGARNTEAFF.